This TCR beta chain was observed in a study of T cells in Graves' hyperthyroidism and ophthalmopathy. General study results and limits: Appearing also in blood were most of the thyroid clonotypes expanded above 0.001. Before onset, by a median of approximately 6.8 months, the model predicted ophthalmopathy.

This clonotype was counted ten times or more. Its antigen is not identified. Germline values: CDR1 SGHAT, CDR2 FQNNGV. Trimming left V 1 base short and J 2 bases short, with 6 bases between. The CDR3 contains 14 residues. Researchers took RNA transcripts and amplified the TCR beta CDR3 regions from them. During a first-round RT-PCR of the TCR CDR3, the HTBI primer set was used. TCRdb itself ran the multiplex PCR reads through MiXCR, one entry per CDR3 protein. The data hold approximately 590,000 distinct CDR3 sequences, with around 14% observed a single time. The sequenced sample consisted of blood. The chain combines TRBV11-2 with TRBJ2-1, with TRBD1 as a possible D gene (6 bases). This receptor was obtained from a woman aged 25 to 39 with Graves' hyperthyroidism. The CDR3 is CASSLGDTYNEQFF. For the CDR3, the DNA is TGTGCCAGCAGCTTAGGGGACACCTACAATGAGCAGTTCTTC. Variable domain in full (rest from reference TRBV11-2 and TRBJ2-1): EAGVAQSPRYKIIEKRQSVAFWCNPISGHATLYWYQQILGQGPKLLIQFQNNGVVDDSQLPKDRFSAERLKGVDSTLKIQPAKLEDSAVYLCASSLGDTYNEQFFGPGTRLTVL.